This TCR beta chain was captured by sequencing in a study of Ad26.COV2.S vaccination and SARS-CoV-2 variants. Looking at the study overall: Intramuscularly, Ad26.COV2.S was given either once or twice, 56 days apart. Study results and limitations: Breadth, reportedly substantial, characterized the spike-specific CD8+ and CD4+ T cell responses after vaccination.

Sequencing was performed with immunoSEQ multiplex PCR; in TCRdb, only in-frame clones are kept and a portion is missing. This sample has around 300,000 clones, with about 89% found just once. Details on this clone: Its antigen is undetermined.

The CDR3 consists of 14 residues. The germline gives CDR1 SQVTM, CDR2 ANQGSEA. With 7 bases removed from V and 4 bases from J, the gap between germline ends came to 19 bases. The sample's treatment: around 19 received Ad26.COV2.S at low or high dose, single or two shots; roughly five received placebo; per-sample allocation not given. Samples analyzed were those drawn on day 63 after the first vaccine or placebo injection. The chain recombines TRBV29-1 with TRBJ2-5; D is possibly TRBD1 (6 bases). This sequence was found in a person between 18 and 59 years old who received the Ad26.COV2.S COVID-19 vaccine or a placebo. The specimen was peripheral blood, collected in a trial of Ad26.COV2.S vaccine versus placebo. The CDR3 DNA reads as TGCAGCGGCGGCTGGACAGTGGGGACAGAGACCCAGTACTTC. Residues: CSGGWTVGTETQYF.